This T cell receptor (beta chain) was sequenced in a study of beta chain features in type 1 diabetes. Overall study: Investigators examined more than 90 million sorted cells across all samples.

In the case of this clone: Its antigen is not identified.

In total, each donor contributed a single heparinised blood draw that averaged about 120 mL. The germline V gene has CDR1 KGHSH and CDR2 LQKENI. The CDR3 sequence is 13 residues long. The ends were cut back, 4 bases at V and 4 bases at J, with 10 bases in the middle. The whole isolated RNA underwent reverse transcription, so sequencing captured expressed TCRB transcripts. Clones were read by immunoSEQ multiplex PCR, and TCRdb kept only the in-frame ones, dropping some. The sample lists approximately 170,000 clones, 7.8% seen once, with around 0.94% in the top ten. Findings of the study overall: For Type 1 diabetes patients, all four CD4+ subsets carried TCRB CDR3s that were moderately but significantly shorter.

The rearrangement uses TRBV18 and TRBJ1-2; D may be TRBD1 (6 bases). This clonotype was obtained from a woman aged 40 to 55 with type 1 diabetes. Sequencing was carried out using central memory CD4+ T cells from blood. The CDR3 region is CASSQDSSYGYTF. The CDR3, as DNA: TGTGCCAGCTCACAGGACAGTTCCTATGGCTACACCTTC.